These T cell receptor beta chains were read from a single sample in a study of cytomegalovirus exposure and HLA in healthy donors. Profiling relied on immunoSEQ multiplex PCR, and the TCRdb table lists in-frame clones only, not all of them. This repertoire includes 55,000 to 65,000 clones. Sequenced: PBMCs. The receptor set was obtained from a woman in her late teens or twenties in good health and CMV-seronegative. Each CDR3 is given with its conserved first and last residue. The order of the fields is D gene, J gene, V gene, CDR3 protein, CDR3 DNA. The D gene is left open where the match is weak.

D gene: TRBD1
J gene: TRBJ1-2
V gene: TRBV7-9
CDR3 protein: CASGQAYYGYTF
CDR3 DNA: TGTGCCAGCGGACAGGCCTACTATGGCTACACCTTC

D gene: TRBD1
J gene: TRBJ2-5
V gene: TRBV10-1
CDR3 protein: CATTLQGKETQYF
CDR3 DNA: TGCGCCACCACACTACAGGGGAAAGAGACCCAGTACTTC

D gene: TRBD1
J gene: TRBJ1-6
V gene: TRBV5-1
CDR3 protein: CASSVTGESPLHF
CDR3 DNA: TGCGCCAGCAGCGTGACAGGGGAGTCACCCCTCCACTTT

D gene: .
J gene: TRBJ2-1
V gene: TRBV5-1
CDR3 protein: CASSYQGNEQFF
CDR3 DNA: TGCGCCAGCAGCTACCAGGGCAATGAGCAGTTCTTC

D gene: TRBD1
J gene: TRBJ1-6
V gene: TRBV9
CDR3 protein: CASSVSGTAYNSPLHF
CDR3 DNA: TGTGCCAGCAGCGTCTCCGGGACAGCGTATAATTCACCCCTCCACTTT

D gene: .
J gene: TRBJ2-1
V gene: TRBV5-1
CDR3 protein: CASSLGPRGTYNEQFF
CDR3 DNA: TGCGCCAGCAGCTTGGGGCCCAGGGGAACTTACAATGAGCAGTTCTTC

D gene: .
J gene: TRBJ2-5
V gene: TRBV6-5
CDR3 protein: CASSYSTAGSETQYF
CDR3 DNA: TGTGCCAGCAGTTACTCAACTGCAGGGTCGGAGACCCAGTACTTC

D gene: .
J gene: TRBJ2-7
V gene: TRBV30
CDR3 protein: CACTQGAYEQYF
CDR3 DNA: TGTGCCTGCACACAGGGAGCCTACGAGCAGTACTTC

D gene: .
J gene: TRBJ1-4
V gene: TRBV6-1
CDR3 protein: CASSVTGSNEKLFF
CDR3 DNA: TGTGCCAGCAGTGTGACAGGATCTAATGAAAAACTGTTTTTT

D gene: TRBD2
J gene: TRBJ2-3
V gene: TRBV5-4
CDR3 protein: CASSSWAGEDTQYF
CDR3 DNA: TGTGCCAGCAGCTCGTGGGCGGGGGAGGATACGCAGTATTTT